This T cell receptor beta chain was captured by sequencing in a study of STAT5B mutations in CD4+ large granular lymphocyte leukemia. General observations from the study: No patients shared main leukemic clonotypes, though roughly 27% appeared at low frequency elsewhere. Data were not HLA-matched across samples.

V gave up 5 bases and J gave up 3 bases, with 11 bases separating them. The germline V gene encodes CDR1 KGHSH and CDR2 LQKENI. The CDR3 totals 14 residues. Sequencing used immunoSEQ multiplex PCR; TCRdb keeps in-frame clones, though not all of them. The data contain about 21,000 clones, around three quarters of them singletons. Comment on this clone: Its antigen is not known.

The clonotype was recovered from a human donor in good health. The specimen sequenced was CD4+ T cells from blood buffy coats. The chain carries TRBV18 and TRBJ1-5; D is unresolved. CDR3 DNA: TGTGCCAGCTCAGGGTATGGTACCAATCAGCCCCAGCATTTT. Amino acids: CASSGYGTNQPQHF. Filled out from reference TRBV18 and TRBJ1-5, the complete variable domain reads NAGVMQNPRHLVRRRGQEARLRCSPMKGHSHVYWYRQLPEEGLKFMVYLQKENIIDESGMPKERFSAEFPKEGPSILRIQQVVRGDSAAYFCASSGYGTNQPQHFGDGTRLSIL.